Given below is one T cell receptor beta chain in context. Antigen: not known. These data originate in a study of T-cell memory formation after mild COVID-19. Looked up from germline, CDR1 is KGHDR and CDR2 is SFDVKD. V was shortened by 5 bases and J by 4 bases, with 2 bases between the two germline ends. The CDR3 length is 11 residues. TCRdb processed the 5' RACE reads anew with MiXCR; each CDR3 protein has one entry. The sample includes fewer than 50,000 distinct CDR3 sequences, about 12% of them seen just once. Broader study findings: Second-wave clones that peaked on day 37 lacked confirmed SARS-CoV-2 specificity. Clones shrinking between day 15 and 85 showed a balanced CD4/CD8 split, and those that grew later tilted toward CD4+.

The gene calls are TRBV24-1 and TRBJ1-3, with D uncertain. Sample: PBMCs or a T cell subset sorted from them (not recorded which). The TCR sequence derives from a man between 18 and 35 years old who had mild COVID-19 (a few samples of this study predate the infection). Cell type and time point are not known. This CDR3 is CATSAGNTIYF. The CDR3 DNA is TGTGCCACCAGTGCCGGAAACACCATATATTTT.